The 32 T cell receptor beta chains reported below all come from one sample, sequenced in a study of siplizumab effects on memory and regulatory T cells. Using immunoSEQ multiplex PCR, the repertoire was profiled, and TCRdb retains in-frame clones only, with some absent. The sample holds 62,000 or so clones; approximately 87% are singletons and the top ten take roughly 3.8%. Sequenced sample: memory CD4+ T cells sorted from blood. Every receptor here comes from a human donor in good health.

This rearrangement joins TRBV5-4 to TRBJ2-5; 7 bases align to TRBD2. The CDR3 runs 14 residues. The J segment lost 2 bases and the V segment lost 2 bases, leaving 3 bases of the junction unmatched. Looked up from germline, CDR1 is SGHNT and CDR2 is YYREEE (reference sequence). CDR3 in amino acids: CASSLSGVQETQYF. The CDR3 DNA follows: TGTGCCAGCAGCTTAAGCGGGGTACAAGAGACCCAGTACTTC.

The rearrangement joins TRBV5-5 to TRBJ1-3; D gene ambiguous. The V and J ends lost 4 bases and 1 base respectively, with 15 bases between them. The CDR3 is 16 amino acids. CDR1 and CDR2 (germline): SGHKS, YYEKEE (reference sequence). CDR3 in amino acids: CASSPRTVGSGNTIYF. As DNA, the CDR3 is TGTGCCAGCAGCCCCAGGACCGTCGGATCTGGAAACACCATATATTTT. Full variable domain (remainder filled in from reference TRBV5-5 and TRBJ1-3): DAGVTQSPTHLIKTRGQQVTLRCSPISGHKSVSWYQQVLGQGPQFIFQYYEKEERGRGNFPDRFSARQFPNYSSELNVNALLLGDSALYLCASSPRTVGSGNTIYFGEGSWLTVV.

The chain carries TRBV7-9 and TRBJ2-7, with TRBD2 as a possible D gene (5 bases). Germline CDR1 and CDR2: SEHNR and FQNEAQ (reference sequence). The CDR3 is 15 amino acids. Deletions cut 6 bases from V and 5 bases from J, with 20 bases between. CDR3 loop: CASSLLGRPGDEQYF. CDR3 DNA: TGTGCCAGCAGTTTGCTAGGACGACCCGGGGACGAGCAGTACTTC.

CDR3 protein: CASRAVGGEQYF. In nucleotides, the CDR3 is TGTGCCAGCAGGGCGGTGGGCGGCGAGCAGTACTTC. The chain links TRBV2 to TRBJ2-7; D unclear. The germline V gene encodes CDR1 SNHLY and CDR2 FYNNEI. This CDR3 is built from 12 residues. V lost 6 bases and J lost 6, with 12 bases in between.

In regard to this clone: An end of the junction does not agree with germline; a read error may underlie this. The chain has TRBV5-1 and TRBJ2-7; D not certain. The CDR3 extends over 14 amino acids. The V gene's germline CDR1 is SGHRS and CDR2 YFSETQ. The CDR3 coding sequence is TGCGCCAGCAGCCCGGTTGCGAGCTCCTACGAGCAGTGCTTC. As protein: CASSPVASSYEQCF.

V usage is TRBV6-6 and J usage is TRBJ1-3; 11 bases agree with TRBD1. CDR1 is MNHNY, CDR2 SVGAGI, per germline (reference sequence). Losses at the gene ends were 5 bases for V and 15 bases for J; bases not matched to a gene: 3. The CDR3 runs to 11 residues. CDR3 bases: TGTGCCAGCAGTCCGGACAGGGGGCAATATTTT. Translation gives CASSPDRGQYF.

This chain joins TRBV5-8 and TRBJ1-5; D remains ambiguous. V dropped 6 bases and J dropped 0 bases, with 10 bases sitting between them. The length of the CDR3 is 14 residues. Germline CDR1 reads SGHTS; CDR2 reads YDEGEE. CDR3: CASNVQGSNQPQHF. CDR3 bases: TGTGCCAGCAACGTCCAAGGTAGCAATCAGCCCCAGCATTTT.

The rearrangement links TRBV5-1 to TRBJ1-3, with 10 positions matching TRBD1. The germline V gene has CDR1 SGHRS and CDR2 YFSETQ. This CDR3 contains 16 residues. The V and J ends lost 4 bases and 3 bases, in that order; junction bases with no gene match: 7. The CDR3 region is CASSPTGGTLGNTIYF. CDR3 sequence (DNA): TGCGCCAGCAGCCCGACAGGGGGCACCCTTGGAAACACCATATATTTT.

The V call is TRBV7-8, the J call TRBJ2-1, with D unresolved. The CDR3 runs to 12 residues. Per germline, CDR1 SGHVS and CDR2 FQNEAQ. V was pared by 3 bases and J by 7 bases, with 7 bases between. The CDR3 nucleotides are TGTGCCAGCAGCTTTGACTGGAATGAGCAGTTCTTC. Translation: CASSFDWNEQFF.

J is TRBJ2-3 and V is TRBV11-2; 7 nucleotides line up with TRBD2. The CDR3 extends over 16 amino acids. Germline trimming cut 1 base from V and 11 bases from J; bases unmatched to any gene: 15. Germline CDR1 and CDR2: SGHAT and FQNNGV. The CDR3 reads CASSLGPQSIAGRQYF. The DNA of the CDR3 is TGTGCCAGCAGCTTAGGGCCTCAATCCATAGCGGGTCGGCAGTATTTT.

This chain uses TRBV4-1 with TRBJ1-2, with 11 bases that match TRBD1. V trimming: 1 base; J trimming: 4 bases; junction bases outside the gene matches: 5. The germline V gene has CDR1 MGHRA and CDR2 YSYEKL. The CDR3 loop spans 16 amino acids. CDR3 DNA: TGCGCCAGCAGCCAAGGGACAGGGGGCTTAGGCTATGGCTACACCTTC. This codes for CASSQGTGGLGYGYTF.

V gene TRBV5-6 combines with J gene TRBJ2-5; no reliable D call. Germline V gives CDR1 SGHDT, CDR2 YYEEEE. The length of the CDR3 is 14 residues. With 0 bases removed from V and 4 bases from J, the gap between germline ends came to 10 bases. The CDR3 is CASSLASGLETQYF. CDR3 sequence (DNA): TGTGCCAGCAGCTTGGCCTCAGGCCTAGAGACCCAGTACTTC.

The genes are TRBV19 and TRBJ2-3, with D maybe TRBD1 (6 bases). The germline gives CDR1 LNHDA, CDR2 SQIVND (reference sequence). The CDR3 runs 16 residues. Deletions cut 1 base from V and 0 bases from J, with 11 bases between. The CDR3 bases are TGTGCCAGTAGTATAGGACAGGACCCTAGCACAGATACGCAGTATTTT. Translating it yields CASSIGQDPSTDTQYF.

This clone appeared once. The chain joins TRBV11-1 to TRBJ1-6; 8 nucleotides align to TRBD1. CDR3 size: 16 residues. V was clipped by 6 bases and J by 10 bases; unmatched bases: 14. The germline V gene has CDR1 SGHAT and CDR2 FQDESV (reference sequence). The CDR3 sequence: CASSTDRGSLGSPLHF. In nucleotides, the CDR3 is TGTGCCAGCAGTACCGACAGGGGAAGTTTGGGCTCACCCCTCCACTTT. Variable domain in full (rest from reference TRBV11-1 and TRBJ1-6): EAEVAQSPRYKITEKSQAVAFWCDPISGHATLYWYRQILGQGPELLVQFQDESVVDDSQLPKDRFSAERLKGVDSTLKIQPAELGDSAMYLCASSTDRGSLGSPLHFGNGTRLTVT.

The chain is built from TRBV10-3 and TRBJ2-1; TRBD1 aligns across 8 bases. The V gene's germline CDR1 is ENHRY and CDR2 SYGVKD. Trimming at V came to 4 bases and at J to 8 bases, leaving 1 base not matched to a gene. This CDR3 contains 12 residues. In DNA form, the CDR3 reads TGTGCCATCAGTGGACAGGGGTATGAGCAGTTCTTC. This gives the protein CAISGQGYEQFF.

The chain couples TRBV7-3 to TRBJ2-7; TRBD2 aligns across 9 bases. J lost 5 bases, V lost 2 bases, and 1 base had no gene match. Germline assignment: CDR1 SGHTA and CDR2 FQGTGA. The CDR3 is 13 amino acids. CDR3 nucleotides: TGTGCCAGCAGCTTACAGCGGGAGGACGAGCAGTACTTC. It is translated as CASSLQREDEQYF.

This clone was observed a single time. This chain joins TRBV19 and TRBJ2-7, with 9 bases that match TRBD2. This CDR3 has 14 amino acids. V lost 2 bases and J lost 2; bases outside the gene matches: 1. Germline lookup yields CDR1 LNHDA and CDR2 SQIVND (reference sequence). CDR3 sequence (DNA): TGTGCCAGTAGTATACTAGCGGGAACCTACGAGCAGTACTTC. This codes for CASSILAGTYEQYF.

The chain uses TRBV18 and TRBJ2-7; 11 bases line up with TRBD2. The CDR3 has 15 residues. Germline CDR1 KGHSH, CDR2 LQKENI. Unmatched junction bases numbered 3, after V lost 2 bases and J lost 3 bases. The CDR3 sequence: CASSPVGTSGYEQYF. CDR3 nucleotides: TGTGCCAGCTCACCAGTAGGGACTAGCGGCTACGAGCAGTACTTC.

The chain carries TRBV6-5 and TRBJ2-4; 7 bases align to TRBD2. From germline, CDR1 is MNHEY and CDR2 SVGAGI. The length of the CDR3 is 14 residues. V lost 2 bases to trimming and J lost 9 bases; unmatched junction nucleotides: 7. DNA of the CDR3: TGTGCCAGCAGTTACGGGGACTATAGACGCATTCAGTACTTC. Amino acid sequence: CASSYGDYRRIQYF.

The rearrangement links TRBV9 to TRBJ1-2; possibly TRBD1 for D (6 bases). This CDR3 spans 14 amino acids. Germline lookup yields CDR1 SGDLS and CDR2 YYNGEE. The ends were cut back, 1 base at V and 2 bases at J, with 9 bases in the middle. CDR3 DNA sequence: TGTGCCAGCAGCGTATCAGGGGCCAACTATGGCTACACCTTC. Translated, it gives CASSVSGANYGYTF.

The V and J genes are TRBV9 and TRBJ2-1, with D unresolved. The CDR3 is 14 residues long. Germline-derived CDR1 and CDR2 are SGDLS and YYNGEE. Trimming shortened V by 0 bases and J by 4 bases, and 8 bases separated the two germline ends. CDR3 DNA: TGTGCCAGCAGCGTAGACATAGTTTACAATGAGCAGTTCTTC. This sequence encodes CASSVDIVYNEQFF.

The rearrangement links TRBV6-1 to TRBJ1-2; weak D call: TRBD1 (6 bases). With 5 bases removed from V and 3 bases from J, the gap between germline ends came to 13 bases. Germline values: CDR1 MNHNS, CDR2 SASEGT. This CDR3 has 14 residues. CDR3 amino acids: CASSFHREYYGYTF. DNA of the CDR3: TGTGCCAGCAGTTTCCACAGGGAGTACTATGGCTACACCTTC.

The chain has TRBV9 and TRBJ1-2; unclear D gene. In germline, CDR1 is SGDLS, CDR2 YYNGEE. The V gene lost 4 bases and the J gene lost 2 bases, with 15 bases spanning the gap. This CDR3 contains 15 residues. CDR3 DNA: TGTGCCAGCAGCCCCCAAGAGGGCCAAAACTATGGCTACACCTTC. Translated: CASSPQEGQNYGYTF.

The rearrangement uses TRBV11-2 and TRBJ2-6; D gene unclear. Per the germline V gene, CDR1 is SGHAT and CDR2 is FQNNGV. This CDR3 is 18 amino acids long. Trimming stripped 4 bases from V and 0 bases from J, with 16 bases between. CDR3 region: CASSSVRSRDSGANVLTF. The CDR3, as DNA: TGTGCCAGCAGCTCCGTGCGATCCCGAGACTCTGGGGCCAACGTCCTGACTTTC.

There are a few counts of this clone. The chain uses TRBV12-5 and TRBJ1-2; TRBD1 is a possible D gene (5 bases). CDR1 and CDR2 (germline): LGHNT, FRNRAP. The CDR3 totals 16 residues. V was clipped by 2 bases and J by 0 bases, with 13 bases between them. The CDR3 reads CASGLPYGAANYGYTF. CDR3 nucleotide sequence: TGTGCTAGTGGTTTGCCGTACGGGGCAGCTAACTATGGCTACACCTTC.

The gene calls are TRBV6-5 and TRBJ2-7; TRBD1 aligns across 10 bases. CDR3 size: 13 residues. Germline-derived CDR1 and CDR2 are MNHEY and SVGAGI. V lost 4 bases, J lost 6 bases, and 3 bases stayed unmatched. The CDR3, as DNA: TGTGCCAGCAGTTTCCGGGACAGGGGCGAGCAGTACTTC. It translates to CASSFRDRGEQYF.

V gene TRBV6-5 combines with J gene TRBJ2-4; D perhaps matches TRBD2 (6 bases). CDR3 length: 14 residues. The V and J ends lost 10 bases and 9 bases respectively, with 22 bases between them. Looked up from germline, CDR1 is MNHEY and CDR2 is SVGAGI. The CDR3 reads CATRPYLNGGIQYF. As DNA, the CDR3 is TGTGCCACCAGACCCTACTTAAACGGGGGCATTCAGTACTTC.

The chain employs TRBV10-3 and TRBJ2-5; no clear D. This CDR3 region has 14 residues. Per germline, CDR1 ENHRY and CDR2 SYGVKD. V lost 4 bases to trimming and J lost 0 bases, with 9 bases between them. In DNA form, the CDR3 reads TGTGCCATCAGTGCGAATGACAACCAAGAGACCCAGTACTTC. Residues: CAISANDNQETQYF.

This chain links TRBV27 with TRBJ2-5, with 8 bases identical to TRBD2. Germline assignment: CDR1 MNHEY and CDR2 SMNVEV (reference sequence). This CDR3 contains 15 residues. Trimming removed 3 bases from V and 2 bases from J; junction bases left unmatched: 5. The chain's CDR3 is CASSLTGGRQETQYF. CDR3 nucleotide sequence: TGTGCCAGCAGTTTGACGGGGGGGAGACAAGAGACCCAGTACTTC.

In DNA, the CDR3 is TGTGCCAGCAGCCGAACAGGGACTACTGATACGCAGTATTTT. Protein sequence: CASSRTGTTDTQYF. The rearrangement joins TRBV5-6 to TRBJ2-3; TRBD2 might be the D (7 bases). V gave up 4 bases and J gave up 6 bases, with 15 bases separating them. Looked up from germline, CDR1 is SGHDT and CDR2 is YYEEEE. This CDR3 has 14 residues. The variable domain in full, with the rest retrieved from reference TRBV5-6 and TRBJ2-3, is DAGVTQSPTHLIKTRGQQVTLRCSPKSGHDTVSWYQQALGQGPQFIFQYYEEEERQRGNFPDRFSGHQFPNYSSELNVNALLLGDSALYLCASSRTGTTDTQYFGPGTRLTVL.

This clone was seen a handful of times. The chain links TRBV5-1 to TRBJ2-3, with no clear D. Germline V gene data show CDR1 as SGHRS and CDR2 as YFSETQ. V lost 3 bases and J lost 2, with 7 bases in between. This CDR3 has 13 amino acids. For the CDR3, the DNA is TGCGCCAGCAGCTACGACGACACAGATACGCAGTATTTT. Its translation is CASSYDDTDTQYF.

CDR3 region: CASSNRQGLSNEQFF. The CDR3 nucleotides are TGTGCCAGTAGTAACCGGCAGGGGCTGAGCAATGAGCAGTTCTTC. This chain joins TRBV19 and TRBJ2-1; D may be TRBD1 (6 bases). Germline values: CDR1 LNHDA, CDR2 SQIVND (reference sequence). The CDR3 sequence is 15 residues long. The V end lost 4 bases, the J end lost 6 bases, and 16 bases lay between the germline ends.